The 30 T cell receptor beta chains below come from one sample, sequenced in a study of Ad26.COV2.S vaccination and SARS-CoV-2 variants. Produced via immunoSEQ multiplex PCR; TCRdb's table is partial and in-frame only. The sample shows 400,000 to 450,000 clones, less than 95% of them seen only once. The treatment was: roughly 19 received Ad26.COV2.S at low or high dose, single or two shots; several received placebo; per-sample allocation not given. Sampling occurred on day 63 after the first vaccine or placebo injection. Sequencing used peripheral blood, obtained in a trial of Ad26.COV2.S vaccine versus placebo. The receptors stem from a person between 18 and 60 years old who received the Ad26.COV2.S COVID-19 vaccine or a placebo.

This chain links TRBV5-1 with TRBJ2-5; no definite D call. In germline, CDR1 is SGHRS, CDR2 YFSETQ. The V and J ends lost 0 bases and 5 bases respectively, with 14 bases between them. CDR3 size: 15 residues. The CDR3 bases are TGCGCCAGCAGCTTGGATAACAGTCGTTCCGAGACCCAGTACTTC. Encoded protein: CASSLDNSRSETQYF.

V is TRBV5-4 and J is TRBJ1-1; D gene ambiguous. Germline-derived CDR1 and CDR2 are SGHNT and YYREEE (reference sequence). The CDR3 has 13 residues. Trimming took off 0 bases at V and 6 bases at J, with 9 bases between the two ends. The CDR3 DNA reads as TGTGCCAGCAGCTTGGGCGGCATTGCTGAAGCTTTCTTT. It codes for CASSLGGIAEAFF.

The V call is TRBV7-9, the J call TRBJ1-6; TRBD1 matches 8 bases. The germline V gene encodes CDR1 SEHNR and CDR2 FQNEAQ (reference sequence). V lost 4 bases and J lost 11; bases outside the gene matches: 1. The CDR3 length is 12 residues. CDR3 sequence: CASSSQGAPLHF. The CDR3 DNA reads as TGTGCCAGCAGCTCACAGGGGGCACCCCTCCACTTT.

The CDR3 region is CASSLIGREYSPLHF. Written as DNA, the CDR3 is TGTGCCAGCAGCTTAATCGGCAGGGAGTACTCACCCCTCCACTTT. The chain is built from TRBV11-2 and TRBJ1-6; TRBD1 is a possible D gene (5 bases). The CDR3 length is 15 residues. Trimming shortened V by 2 bases and J by 10 bases, and 15 bases separated the two germline ends. Germline V gene data show CDR1 as SGHAT and CDR2 as FQNNGV.

The chain carries TRBV11-3 and TRBJ2-1, with unresolved D. The germline V gene encodes CDR1 SGHNT and CDR2 YENEEA. Deletions cut 2 bases from V and 9 bases from J, with 11 bases between. This CDR3 is built from 13 residues. The chain's CDR3 is CASSLFKNVEQFF. The CDR3 DNA reads as TGTGCCAGCAGCTTATTTAAAAATGTTGAGCAGTTCTTC.

CDR3 in DNA: TGTGCCAGCAACACAGGTGGAAACTCTGGAAACACCATATATTTT. This translates into CASNTGGNSGNTIYF. J is TRBJ1-3 and V is TRBV9; the D gene is possibly TRBD1 (5 bases). V lost 6 bases and J lost 0, with 13 bases in between. Looked up from germline, CDR1 is SGDLS and CDR2 is YYNGEE. The CDR3 sequence is 15 residues long.

The chain couples TRBV7-3 to TRBJ1-1, with TRBD1 matching 8 bases. CDR3 size: 14 residues. V trimming: 5 bases; J trimming: 5 bases; junction bases outside the gene matches: 7. CDR1 is SGHTA and CDR2 is FQGTGA in the germline V gene. CDR3 sequence: CASSATGGQTEAFF. The CDR3 DNA sequence: TGTGCCAGCAGCGCAACAGGGGGACAGACTGAAGCTTTCTTT.

The chain is built from TRBV6-5 and TRBJ1-3; TRBD1 matches 7 bases. The CDR3 extends over 15 amino acids. Germline V CDR1 and CDR2: MNHEY, SVGAGI. The V and J ends lost 5 bases and 4 bases, in that order; junction bases with no gene match: 8. Here the CDR3 DNA reads TGTGCCAGCAGTCCCAGGGGGGACGTCGGAAACACCATATATTTT. Its translation: CASSPRGDVGNTIYF.

The chain joins TRBV14 to TRBJ2-7, with TRBD2 identical over 7 bases. Germline CDR1 is SGHDN and CDR2 is FVKESK. This CDR3 is built from 15 residues. V shed 4 bases and J 3 bases; nucleotides not matched to a gene: 9. The CDR3 loop reads CASSRGGPSRYEQYF. The CDR3 region has the DNA TGTGCCAGCAGCCGGGGGGGACCGAGTCGCTACGAGCAGTACTTC.

Here the CDR3 DNA reads TGTGCCAGCAGTTTGTCAGGACAGGACACAGATACGCAGTATTTT. Encoded protein: CASSLSGQDTDTQYF. This chain links TRBV28 with TRBJ2-3, with TRBD1 matching over 7 bases. After removal of 3 bases from V and 2 bases from J, the junction contained 5 bases not matched to a gene. CDR1 and CDR2 (germline): MDHEN, SYDVKM. The CDR3 length is 15 residues.

The chain recombines TRBV5-6 with TRBJ2-7; TRBD1 might be the D (5 bases). In germline, CDR1 is SGHDT, CDR2 YYEEEE. The CDR3 spans 15 residues. Trimming removed 1 base from V and 0 bases from J, with 11 bases in between. The CDR3 here is CASSLRPGISYEQYF. The CDR3 DNA reads as TGTGCCAGCAGCTTGAGGCCAGGGATCTCCTACGAGCAGTACTTC.

V and J are TRBV7-8 and TRBJ2-7; no definite D call. Trimming removed 6 bases from V and 2 bases from J, with 14 bases in between. Germline V gene lookup returns CDR1 SGHVS and CDR2 FQNEAQ. CDR3 size: 14 residues. CDR3 region: CASSPLEWTYEQYF. CDR3 in DNA: TGTGCCAGCAGTCCCCTAGAGTGGACCTACGAGCAGTACTTC.

The chain carries TRBV10-1 and TRBJ2-3, with 10 bases aligning to TRBD2. The CDR3 contains 19 residues. V gave up 0 bases and J gave up 6 bases; unmatched junction bases: 15. Germline V CDR1 and CDR2: WNHNN, SYGVQD (reference sequence). CDR3 protein: CASSESPREVAGGADTQYF. CDR3 coding DNA: TGCGCCAGCAGTGAGTCGCCCAGGGAGGTAGCGGGAGGTGCCGATACGCAGTATTTT.

This CDR3 is CSVSAGGPMADTQYF. The DNA of the CDR3 is TGCAGCGTCTCAGCGGGAGGGCCTATGGCAGATACGCAGTATTTT. This rearrangement joins TRBV29-1 to TRBJ2-3; 10 bases are shared with TRBD2. Unmatched junction bases numbered 10, after V lost 6 bases and J lost 4 bases. The length of the CDR3 is 15 residues. The germline CDR1 and CDR2 sequences are SQVTM and ANQGSEA.

V is TRBV7-9 and J is TRBJ2-7, with 11 bases lining up with TRBD2. CDR3 length equals 19 residues. Per germline, CDR1 SEHNR and CDR2 FQNEAQ (reference sequence). V gave up 4 bases and J gave up 2 bases; unmatched junction bases: 16. CDR3 sequence reads: CASSSPTFGLAGEPYEQYF. The CDR3, as DNA: TGTGCCAGCAGCTCGCCGACTTTCGGACTAGCGGGTGAACCCTACGAGCAGTACTTC.

As for this clone: One end of the junction is discordant with germline, which a read error may explain. The chain employs TRBV7-7 and TRBJ2-1; 7 bases fit TRBD2. Looked up from germline, CDR1 is SSHAT and CDR2 is FNYEAQ (reference sequence). This CDR3 has 14 residues. Here the CDR3 reads CASSQSSGSHEQFF. The CDR3 coding sequence is TGTGCTAGCAGCCAATCTAGCGGAAGTCATGAGCAGTTCTTC.

The chain joins TRBV24-1 to TRBJ2-7; 9 positions agree with TRBD1. CDR1 and CDR2 from the germline V gene are KGHDR and SFDVKD. V trimming: 12 bases; J trimming: 5 bases; junction bases outside the gene matches: 16. CDR3 length: 15 amino acids. The CDR3 DNA reads as TGTGCCGTCGAGTCCAATAAGGGACAGGGTCACGAGCAGTACTTC. Translation gives CAVESNKGQGHEQYF.

CDR3 sequence reads: CASRTVYGYTF. The CDR3 region has the DNA TGTGCCAGCCGGACAGTCTATGGCTACACCTTC. The chain employs TRBV28 and TRBJ1-2, with D possibly matching TRBD1 (6 bases). The V end was cut by 8 bases, the J end by 4 bases, with 8 bases between. The CDR3 totals 11 residues. Germline CDR1 reads MDHEN; CDR2 reads SYDVKM.

The rearrangement joins TRBV6-5 to TRBJ2-7; 9 bases agree with TRBD1. Germline loops: CDR1 MNHEY, CDR2 SVGAGI. Trimming at V came to 8 bases and at J to 4 bases, leaving 12 bases not matched to a gene. This CDR3 contains 15 residues. This CDR3 is CASVDRDRVSYEQYF. The CDR3 coding sequence is TGTGCCAGCGTTGACCGGGACAGGGTTAGTTACGAGCAGTACTTC.

This clone was counted only a few times. The CDR3 DNA follows: TGTGCCAGCAGCCCTAATCTGGGAACTAGGAACACTGAAGCTTTCTTT. Its protein is CASSPNLGTRNTEAFF. This chain joins TRBV11-1 and TRBJ1-1; D is ambiguous. With 5 bases removed from V and 1 base from J, the gap between germline ends came to 17 bases. This CDR3 has 16 amino acids. Per germline, CDR1 SGHAT and CDR2 FQDESV (reference sequence). Full variable domain (remainder filled in from reference TRBV11-1 and TRBJ1-1): EAEVAQSPRYKITEKSQAVAFWCDPISGHATLYWYRQILGQGPELLVQFQDESVVDDSQLPKDRFSAERLKGVDSTLKIQPAELGDSAMYLCASSPNLGTRNTEAFFGQGTRLTVV.

The chain combines TRBV27 with TRBJ2-1, with 14 bases that match TRBD2. The ends lost 5 bases at V and 4 bases at J; junction bases unmatched: 1. The CDR3 runs to 15 residues. Germline CDR1 reads MNHEY; CDR2 reads SMNVEV (reference sequence). CDR3 sequence (DNA): TGTGCCAGCAGTCGGACTAGCGGGAGGTACAATGAGCAGTTCTTC. Its protein is CASSRTSGRYNEQFF.

The chain employs TRBV19 and TRBJ2-5; D uncertain. V was clipped by 2 bases and J by 1 base, with 11 bases between them. The CDR3 is made up of 15 amino acids. Germline V gene sequence: CDR1 LNHDA, CDR2 SQIVND (reference sequence). CDR3 DNA: TGTGCCAGTAGTATAAGTTCGATGACCCAAGAGACCCAGTACTTC. Its translation: CASSISSMTQETQYF.

This chain joins TRBV5-1 and TRBJ2-2, with TRBD2 identical over 7 bases. Germline V CDR1 and CDR2: SGHRS, YFSETQ. The V gene end was trimmed by 5 bases and the J gene end by 5 bases; junction bases not matched to a gene: 9. The CDR3 has 15 residues. The DNA for the CDR3 is TGCGCCAGCAGACCTGCGGGAGCGGGAACCGGGGAGCTGTTTTTT. Its translation is CASRPAGAGTGELFF. The full variable domain, in which reference TRBV5-1 and TRBJ2-2 provide the parts outside the CDR3, is KAGVTQTPRYLIKTRGQQVTLSCSPISGHRSVSWYQQTPGQGLQFLFEYFSETQRNKGNFPGRFSGRQFSNSRSEMNVSTLELGDSALYLCASRPAGAGTGELFFGEGSRLTVL.

The chain has TRBV9 and TRBJ1-6; no reliable D call. Germline V gene lookup returns CDR1 SGDLS and CDR2 YYNGEE. The CDR3 is 15 residues long. The V and J ends lost 0 bases and 5 bases respectively, with 9 bases between them. The CDR3 region is CASSVGTVDNSPLHF. The CDR3, as DNA: TGTGCCAGCAGCGTAGGAACAGTGGATAATTCACCCCTCCACTTT.

This chain connects TRBV5-4 to TRBJ2-5, with TRBD2 as a possible D gene (5 bases). This CDR3 has 16 residues. CDR1 SGHNT and CDR2 YYREEE come from the germline V gene (reference sequence). V lost 4 bases to trimming and J lost 5 bases, with 21 bases between them. The CDR3 spells CASSLTRGLMGETQYF. The CDR3 DNA is TGTGCCAGCAGCCTGACCCGAGGGCTCATGGGGGAGACCCAGTACTTC.

The gene calls are TRBV3-1 (or the pseudogene TRBV3-2) and TRBJ2-3; 8 bases are a match to TRBD1. V trimming: 4 bases; J trimming: 2 bases; junction bases outside the gene matches: 11. CDR1 and CDR2 (germline): LGHDT, YNNKEL (reference sequence). The CDR3 sequence is 17 residues long. DNA for the CDR3: TGTGCCAGCAGCCCAAATCCGGGCCAGGGGGCCACAGATACGCAGTATTTT. Translating gives CASSPNPGQGATDTQYF.

CDR3 in amino acids: CASSKDRPPSPLHF. CDR3 coding DNA: TGTGCCAGCAGCAAGGACAGGCCGCCCTCACCCCTCCACTTT. The chain employs TRBV7-9 and TRBJ1-6; 7 bases are shared with TRBD1. This CDR3 contains 14 residues. The J segment lost 10 bases and the V segment lost 5 bases, leaving 8 bases of the junction unmatched. Germline lookup yields CDR1 SEHNR and CDR2 FQNEAQ (reference sequence).

The chain employs TRBV6-4 and TRBJ2-1; the match to TRBD2 covers 11 bases. CDR3 length equals 14 residues. J lost 6 bases, V lost 5 bases, and 3 bases had no gene match. CDR1 is MRHNA and CDR2 is SNTAGT in the germline V gene. The CDR3 DNA is TGTGCCAGCAGTTCCGGGACTAGCGGCAATGAGCAGTTCTTC. This codes for CASSSGTSGNEQFF.

V usage is TRBV5-8 and J usage is TRBJ1-6; TRBD1 might be the D (5 bases). This CDR3 is 15 amino acids long. The germline V gene encodes CDR1 SGHTS and CDR2 YDEGEE. With 0 bases removed from V and 10 bases from J, the gap between germline ends came to 14 bases. The CDR3: CASSLDVGGGSPLHF. CDR3 bases: TGTGCCAGCAGCTTGGATGTGGGGGGGGGATCACCCCTCCACTTT.

This chain links TRBV18 with TRBJ2-7; 7 bases agree with TRBD1. V gave up 4 bases and J gave up 2 bases; unmatched junction bases: 2. This CDR3 is built from 13 residues. Germline V gene lookup returns CDR1 KGHSH and CDR2 LQKENI. Written as DNA, the CDR3 is TGTGCCAGCTCACGGGACAGCACCTACGAGCAGTACTTC. It specifies CASSRDSTYEQYF.